This is a list of T cell receptor beta chains from one sample in a study of T cell changes during pregnancy in multiple sclerosis. Method: immunoSEQ multiplex PCR; TCRdb's copy keeps in-frame clones and lacks some. The sample lists approximately 28,000 clones; 89% were seen once. Here the sequenced sample was CD8+ T cells from peripheral blood mononuclear cells, taken in the second trimester of pregnancy. The receptors come from a female donor with multiple sclerosis, enrolled in a pregnancy study. The CDR3 runs from the conserved cysteine through the conserved F or W. A D gene is named only where the DNA matches it firmly. A clone size is listed for some rows: how often the clone was seen (once, few, many), or a class if it is expanded.

j_call,d_call,clone_size,v_call,cdr3_aa,cdr3_nt
TRBJ2-7,.,.,TRBV7-2,CASSLRGKGQYF,TGTGCCAGCAGCTTAAGGGGTAAGGGGCAGTACTTC
TRBJ2-7,TRBD1,.,TRBV4-3,CASSRHRDRGYEQYF,TGCGCCAGCAGCCGCCACCGGGACAGGGGCTACGAGCAGTACTTC
TRBJ2-4,.,.,TRBV14,CASSEQGSHAKNIQYF,TGTGCCAGCAGCGAACAGGGATCCCATGCCAAAAACATTCAGTACTTC
TRBJ2-3,TRBD1,.,TRBV11-2,CASSFWAPTGGTDTQYF,TGTGCCAGCAGCTTTTGGGCCCCCACAGGGGGCACAGATACGCAGTATTTT
TRBJ1-5,.,.,TRBV7-9,CASSLLNQPQHF,TGTGCCAGCAGCCTCCTCAATCAGCCCCAGCATTTT
TRBJ2-7,.,.,TRBV5-6,CASSSGGSWVMTSSYEQYF,TGTGCCAGCAGCTCGGGCGGGTCTTGGGTTATGACGAGCTCCTACGAGCAGTACTTC
TRBJ2-7,TRBD1,once,TRBV4-1,CASSPLSTGAYEQYF,TGCGCCAGCAGCCCGCTTTCGACAGGGGCTTACGAGCAGTACTTC
TRBJ2-1,TRBD2,.,TRBV15,CATSHRLAGIYNEQFF,TGTGCCACCAGCCACAGACTAGCGGGAATATACAATGAGCAGTTCTTC
TRBJ2-1,TRBD2,.,TRBV19,CATHAGTIYNEQFF,TGTGCCACCCACGCCGGGACTATATACAATGAGCAGTTCTTC
TRBJ2-3,TRBD1,.,TRBV6-4,CASSRPPGQGTDTQYF,TGTGCCAGCAGTAGACCTCCGGGACAGGGTACAGATACGCAGTATTTT